These 4 T cell receptor beta chains were all obtained from the same sample, sequenced in a study of T cells in Graves' hyperthyroidism and ophthalmopathy (dated by TCRdb to about 2019). The library was generated by multiplex PCR. Sequencing took place on an Illumina HiSeq 2000. TCR beta CDR3 regions were amplified from RNA transcripts. For the first round of RT-PCR on the TCR CDR3, the HTBI primer set was used together with the Qiagen OneStep RT-PCR kit. The raw public data were reprocessed by TCRdb itself: fastp quality trimming at Q25, MiXCR clonotype calling, in-frame beta chains only. Each entry merges the rows of one CDR3 protein and shows their most common DNA and genes. For this sample there are roughly 380,000 distinct CDR3 sequences; about a fifth appear just once. Together, the top ten hold 3.7% of the sample. The source material was blood. All receptors come from a woman aged 18-29 years with Graves' hyperthyroidism.

This clonotype has more than one count but fewer than ten. A much larger clone is a single base away; this may be a read error. V gene TRBV2 combines with J gene TRBJ2-7; TRBD1 matches 8 bases. The CDR3 runs 17 residues. Germline CDR1 reads SNHLY; CDR2 reads FYNNEI. The ends lost 7 bases at V and 4 bases at J; junction bases unmatched: 18. The CDR3 here is CASNPKRGPGQAYEQYF. DNA of the CDR3: TGTGCCAGCAACCCAAAAAGGGGACCGGGACAGGCTTACGAGCAGTACTTC.

This clonotype was counted ten times or more. The gene calls are TRBV9 and TRBJ1-3, with 7 bases aligning to TRBD1. Germline V gene sequence: CDR1 SGDLS, CDR2 YYNGEE. Losses at the gene ends were 3 bases for V and 0 bases for J; bases not matched to a gene: 6. CDR3 length equals 16 residues. The CDR3 region has the DNA TGTGCCAGCAGCGCCCAGACAGGGCTCTCTGGAAACACCATATATTTT. Its protein product is CASSAQTGLSGNTIYF.

This clonotype has a count of ten or more. J is TRBJ1-1 and V is TRBV3-1; D might be TRBD1 (6 bases). Germline loops: CDR1 LGHDT, CDR2 YNNKEL (reference sequence). The CDR3 length is 14 residues. Trimming left V 2 bases short and J 1 base short, with 8 bases between. DNA of the CDR3: TGTGCCAGCAGCCAACGGGGGCAGAACACTGAAGCTTTCTTT. Amino acid sequence: CASSQRGQNTEAFF.

The V call is TRBV25-1, the J call TRBJ1-2; D is ambiguous. Trimming pared 8 bases from V and 4 bases from J, leaving 8 bases between. Germline V lookup: CDR1 MGHDK, CDR2 SYGVNS. There are 11 residues in the CDR3. The CDR3 loop is CASGEPYGYTF. CDR3 coding DNA: TGTGCCAGCGGGGAACCCTATGGCTACACCTTC.